Following are 5 T cell receptor beta chains from one sample sequenced in a study of blood T cell repertoires in COVID-19. Sequenced by immunoSEQ multiplex PCR; TCRdb stores in-frame clones only, minus some. Of 300,000 to 400,000 clones in the sample, around 91% were seen once. Material for sequencing was PBMCs or T cells enriched from blood (not recorded which). These receptors originate from a man aged 18-30 years who had recovered from COVID-19.

This chain joins TRBV12-5 and TRBJ1-1; D call uncertain. Trimming pared 3 bases from V and 1 base from J, leaving 6 bases between. Germline CDR1 and CDR2: LGHNT and FRNRAP. This CDR3 region has 13 residues. CDR3 residues: CASGFAENTEAFF. CDR3 DNA: TGTGCTAGTGGTTTTGCAGAGAACACTGAAGCTTTCTTT.

The rearrangement uses TRBV5-8 and TRBJ2-2, with 12 bases fitting TRBD2. The V and J ends lost 0 bases and 5 bases, in that order; junction bases with no gene match: 5. The CDR3 contains 17 residues. The V gene's germline CDR1 is SGHTS and CDR2 YDEGEE. CDR3 DNA sequence: TGTGCCAGCAGCTTGGTTGCTAGCGGGAGGGCAACCGGGGAGCTGTTTTTT. This gives the protein CASSLVASGRATGELFF.

The V gene is TRBV6-1, the J gene TRBJ2-5; 11 nucleotides agree with TRBD2. This CDR3 comprises 18 residues. Germline loops: CDR1 MNHNS, CDR2 SASEGT. V trimming: 1 base; J trimming: 0 bases; junction bases outside the gene matches: 7. The CDR3 region has the DNA TGTGCCAGCAGTGAAGTAACTAGCGGGGGCAGGTACCAAGAGACCCAGTACTTC. This codes for CASSEVTSGGRYQETQYF.

Written as DNA, the CDR3 is TGTGCCAGTAGTCTTCGGGGCTACGAGCAGTACTTC. Translation: CASSLRGYEQYF. The genes are TRBV19 and TRBJ2-7; possible D gene TRBD2, 5 bases. The germline CDR1 and CDR2 sequences are LNHDA and SQIVND (reference sequence). With 5 bases removed from V and 3 bases from J, the gap between germline ends came to 8 bases. This CDR3 has 12 residues.

V usage is TRBV27 and J usage is TRBJ2-7; D not resolved. The CDR3 is made up of 13 amino acids. Germline V lookup: CDR1 MNHEY, CDR2 SMNVEV (reference sequence). V was cut by 6 bases and J by 2 bases, with 11 bases left in between. The CDR3 DNA follows: TGTGCCAGCAGCTCAGGTGCCCCCTACGAGCAGTACTTC. It specifies CASSSGAPYEQYF.